This section outlines one T cell receptor beta chain sequence together with its context. The sample comes from a study of human CD8 memory T cell subsets. The V gene's germline CDR1 is SGHRS and CDR2 YFSETQ. The CDR3 is 17 amino acids. UMI-labeled 5' RACE was the method by which TCR beta libraries were made. TCRdb reprocessed the 5' RACE reads and stores each CDR3 protein as one record, lacking DNA. Its clone listing holds approximately 7,800 distinct CDR3 sequences. The chain uses TRBV5-1 and TRBJ2-7; TCRdb's assignment of TRBD2 cannot be checked, as there is no DNA. The TCR comes from a human donor in good health. Sequencing was carried out using CD8+ T cells from PBMCs. CDR3 loop: CASSFGDEGLAGPEQYF.